Listed here are 20 T cell receptor beta chains from one sample, sequenced in a study of blood T cell repertoires in COVID-19. The assay was immunoSEQ multiplex PCR, and TCRdb's table has in-frame clones only and misses some. The data show 310,000 or so clones, with around 90% seen just once and less than 2% held by the top ten. Sequencing input: PBMCs or T cells enriched from blood (not recorded which). The receptors derive from a woman younger than 30 with acute COVID-19.

The chain uses TRBV30 and TRBJ1-5, with a weak D call TRBD1 (5 bases). Trimming stripped 1 base from V and 4 bases from J, with 11 bases between. The CDR3 is 14 residues long. The V gene's germline CDR1 is GTSNPN and CDR2 SVGIG (reference sequence). CDR3: CAWSEKGMNQPQHF. The CDR3 nucleotides read TGTGCCTGGAGTGAGAAGGGGATGAATCAGCCCCAGCATTTT.

This clone was recorded a few times. The chain recombines TRBV6-2 or TRBV6-3 with TRBJ1-1; TRBD1 matches 8 bases. The junction had 8 bases not matched to a gene; V was cut back by 4 bases and J by 4 bases. The CDR3 length is 15 residues. Looked up from germline, CDR1 is MNHEY and CDR2 is SVGEGT. The CDR3 protein is CASSSTQGATTEAFF. For the CDR3, the DNA is TGTGCCAGCAGTTCCACTCAGGGGGCTACCACTGAAGCTTTCTTT.

This rearrangement joins TRBV15 to TRBJ2-7, with 7 bases that match TRBD2. This CDR3 spans 14 amino acids. Germline-derived CDR1 and CDR2 are LNHNV and YYDKDF (reference sequence). The trim removed 6 bases at V and 3 bases at J, leaving 8 bases unmatched. The CDR3 nucleotides read TGTGCCACCAGTTCCGGGACTACGGACTACGAGCAGTACTTC. Translated: CATSSGTTDYEQYF.

V usage is TRBV19 and J usage is TRBJ1-1; D is uncertain. CDR3 length equals 13 residues. V lost 3 bases, J lost 1 base, and 6 bases lay in between. Germline values: CDR1 LNHDA, CDR2 SQIVND (reference sequence). CDR3 sequence reads: CASSMDWNTEAFF. The CDR3 coding sequence is TGTGCCAGTAGTATGGACTGGAACACTGAAGCTTTCTTT. Based on the CDR3 plus reference TRBV19 and TRBJ1-1, the full variable domain is DGGITQSPKYLFRKEGQNVTLSCEQNLNHDAMYWYRQDPGQGLRLIYYSQIVNDFQKGDIAEGYSVSREKKESFPLTVTSAQKNPTAFYLCASSMDWNTEAFFGQGTRLTVV.

The chain carries TRBV7-2 and TRBJ2-1; TRBD2 matches 7 bases. The V segment lost 3 bases and the J segment 0 bases; nucleotides outside the gene matches: 5. CDR1 is SGHTA and CDR2 is FQGNSA in the germline V gene. The CDR3 loop spans 16 amino acids. This CDR3 is CASSLRGGSSYNEQFF. For the CDR3, the DNA is TGTGCCAGCAGCTTGAGGGGAGGGAGCTCCTACAATGAGCAGTTCTTC.

The chain recombines TRBV4-3 with TRBJ2-3, with TRBD2 matching 7 bases. The CDR3 sequence is 17 residues long. Germline CDR1 LGHNA, CDR2 YSLEER. The V and J ends lost 0 bases and 6 bases, in that order; junction bases with no gene match: 12. Here the CDR3 DNA reads TGCGCCAGCAGCCAAGAGAGTAGCGGGTCACCAACCGATACGCAGTATTTT. Amino acid sequence: CASSQESSGSPTDTQYF.

A few counts support this clone. The chain couples TRBV5-8 to TRBJ2-7; 7 nucleotides line up with TRBD1. V was pared by 4 bases and J by 0 bases, with 10 bases of the junction left unmatched. CDR1 is SGHTS and CDR2 is YDEGEE in the germline V gene. This CDR3 is built from 16 residues. CDR3 nucleotide sequence: TGTGCCAGCAGCCCCCCCGACAGGGCCCGCTCCTACGAGCAGTACTTC. It specifies CASSPPDRARSYEQYF.

This chain joins TRBV6-5 and TRBJ2-1; TRBD1 agrees at 7 bases. The V gene end was trimmed by 6 bases and the J gene end by 1 base; junction bases not matched to a gene: 6. The CDR3 is 15 amino acids. Per germline, CDR1 MNHEY and CDR2 SVGAGI. The CDR3 is CASSVGTASYNEQFF. In nucleotides, the CDR3 is TGTGCCAGCAGCGTCGGGACAGCTTCCTACAATGAGCAGTTCTTC.

The gene calls are TRBV27 and TRBJ2-2; maybe TRBD2 (6 bases). Germline lookup yields CDR1 MNHEY and CDR2 SMNVEV (reference sequence). The CDR3 sequence is 16 residues long. With 6 bases removed from V and 6 bases from J, the gap between germline ends came to 20 bases. The CDR3 here is CASSRTMRNRPGELFF. The CDR3 nucleotides read TGTGCCAGCAGCCGGACTATGAGAAACAGGCCCGGGGAGCTGTTTTTT.

This clone was counted a few times. The chain joins TRBV4-2 to TRBJ1-2; D is undetermined. Germline-derived CDR1 and CDR2 are LGHNA and YNFKEQ. The CDR3 has 14 amino acids. Trimming cost V 3 bases and J 3 bases, with 11 bases left between them. The CDR3 here is CASSQETEYYGYTF. Written as DNA, the CDR3 is TGTGCCAGCAGCCAGGAAACAGAGTACTATGGCTACACCTTC.

V and J are TRBV7-3 and TRBJ2-1; 8 positions match TRBD2. Germline CDR1 reads SGHTA; CDR2 reads FQGTGA. Losses at the gene ends were 5 bases for V and 7 bases for J; bases not matched to a gene: 13. The CDR3 length is 16 residues. This chain's CDR3 is CASSIQAGVIGNEQFF. The CDR3 DNA is TGTGCCAGCAGCATTCAAGCGGGAGTGATTGGGAATGAGCAGTTCTTC.

This clone was detected once. The chain combines TRBV19 with TRBJ1-5, with a tentative D call TRBD1 (5 bases). The CDR3 is 13 residues long. Germline values: CDR1 LNHDA, CDR2 SQIVND (reference sequence). V was trimmed by 6 bases and J by 10 bases, leaving 16 bases between them. CDR3 nucleotides: TGTGCCAGTAGCCAAACCACGGGGGGACCCCAGCATTTT. Translation gives CASSQTTGGPQHF.

The chain links TRBV6-5 to TRBJ2-7; possible D gene TRBD2, 5 bases. V was clipped by 6 bases and J by 1 base, with 16 bases between them. The CDR3 loop spans 15 amino acids. Germline CDR1 reads MNHEY; CDR2 reads SVGAGI. The CDR3 region has the DNA TGTGCCAGCAGGATAGACCCGAGGGTTTCCTACGAGCAGTACTTC. The encoded protein is CASRIDPRVSYEQYF.

V is TRBV27 and J is TRBJ2-5; perhaps TRBD2 as D (5 bases). V dropped 7 bases and J dropped 7 bases, with 10 bases sitting between them. The CDR3 totals 11 residues. Germline loops: CDR1 MNHEY, CDR2 SMNVEV (reference sequence). The CDR3 is CASTSLGTQYF. The CDR3 DNA sequence: TGTGCCAGCACTAGCCTTGGGACCCAGTACTTC.

The rearrangement links TRBV25-1 to TRBJ2-1; the D gene is possibly TRBD1 (6 bases). CDR1 and CDR2 from the germline V gene are MGHDK and SYGVNS. CDR3 length: 16 amino acids. V was clipped by 3 bases and J by 5 bases, with 17 bases between them. Here the CDR3 DNA reads TGTGCCAGCAGTGATCGACCCAGGGGAGTCGACAATGAGCAGTTCTTC. It is translated as CASSDRPRGVDNEQFF.

The chain links TRBV6-5 to TRBJ1-6; the D gene is possibly TRBD1 (6 bases). From germline, CDR1 is MNHEY and CDR2 SVGAGI. The V end was cut by 8 bases, the J end by 5 bases, with 16 bases between. The CDR3 spans 15 residues. The CDR3 nucleotides read TGTGCCAGCTCCCTCCGGGGGGCGGATAATTCACCCCTCCACTTT. Protein: CASSLRGADNSPLHF.

Only one count was recorded for this clone. V and J are TRBV19 and TRBJ1-2; D is uncertain. Trimming removed 5 bases from V and 4 bases from J, with 8 bases in between. The V gene's germline CDR1 is LNHDA and CDR2 SQIVND (reference sequence). This CDR3 contains 12 residues. The CDR3 region is CASSPRSYGYTF. CDR3 DNA sequence: TGTGCCAGTAGTCCCCGGAGCTATGGCTACACCTTC.

The chain couples TRBV9 to TRBJ2-1; no reliable D call. CDR3 length: 15 amino acids. V was pared by 0 bases and J by 0 bases, with 7 bases between. The germline V gene encodes CDR1 SGDLS and CDR2 YYNGEE. The CDR3 region is CASSVVSSSYNEQFF. The CDR3 DNA reads TGTGCCAGCAGCGTAGTATCGTCCTCCTACAATGAGCAGTTCTTC.

The count of this clone is one. The CDR3 here is CASSISRSSEKLFF. In nucleotides, the CDR3 is TGTGCCAGTAGTATCTCAAGATCTAGTGAAAAACTGTTTTTT. The chain links TRBV19 to TRBJ1-4; D gene unclear. The CDR3 contains 14 residues. V was cut by 3 bases and J by 7 bases, with 12 bases left in between. Germline CDR1 reads LNHDA; CDR2 reads SQIVND (reference sequence).

This chain joins TRBV15 and TRBJ2-1; 16 bases line up with TRBD2. This CDR3 has 21 amino acids. Germline CDR1 reads LNHNV; CDR2 reads YYDKDF (reference sequence). The ends lost 5 bases at V and 5 bases at J; junction bases unmatched: 18. This CDR3 is CATSRRGLGLAGGPLDNEQFF. The CDR3 region has the DNA TGTGCCACCAGCCGAAGGGGGCTGGGACTAGCGGGAGGGCCTCTAGACAATGAGCAGTTCTTC.